This TCR beta chain is from a study of shared clonotypes between healthy human individuals. Study at large: Every donor yielded three CD4 naive, three CD4 memory, two CD8 naive and one CD8 memory plate.

This table comes from immunoSEQ multiplex PCR, and its TCRdb copy is limited to in-frame clones, with some not included. The table records a few million clones, approximately 93% of them present only once. The CDR3 consists of 12 residues. The germline gives CDR1 SGHTA, CDR2 FQGNSA. V lost 1 base and J 4 bases, leaving 4 bases between the germline ends. The V gene is TRBV7-2, the J gene TRBJ1-2; D ambiguous. The clonotype originates from a man younger than 35 in good health. Some clones in this sample may be carry-over from other donors' samples. Source material: naive CD4+ T cells from PBMCs. Indicated subset: CD45RA+ positively selected. The chain's CDR3 is CASSLEAYGYTF. Here the CDR3 DNA reads TGTGCCAGCAGCTTAGAGGCCTATGGCTACACCTTC.